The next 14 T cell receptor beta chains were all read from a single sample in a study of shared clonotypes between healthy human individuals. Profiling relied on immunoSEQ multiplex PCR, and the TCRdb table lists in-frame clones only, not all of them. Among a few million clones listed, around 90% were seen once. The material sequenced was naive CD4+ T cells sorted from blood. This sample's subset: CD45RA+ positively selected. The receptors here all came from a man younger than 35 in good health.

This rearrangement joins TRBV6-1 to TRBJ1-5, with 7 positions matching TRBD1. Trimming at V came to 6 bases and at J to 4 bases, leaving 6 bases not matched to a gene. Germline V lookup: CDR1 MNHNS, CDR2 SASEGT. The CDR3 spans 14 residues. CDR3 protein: CASRTGTDNQPQHF. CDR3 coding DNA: TGTGCCAGCAGGACCGGGACAGATAATCAGCCCCAGCATTTT.

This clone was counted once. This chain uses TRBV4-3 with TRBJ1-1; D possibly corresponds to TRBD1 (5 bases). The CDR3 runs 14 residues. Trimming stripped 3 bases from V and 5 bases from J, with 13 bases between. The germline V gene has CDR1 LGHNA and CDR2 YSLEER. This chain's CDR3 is CASSQEGLATEAFF. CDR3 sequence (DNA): TGCGCCAGCAGCCAGGAGGGGCTTGCGACTGAAGCTTTCTTT.

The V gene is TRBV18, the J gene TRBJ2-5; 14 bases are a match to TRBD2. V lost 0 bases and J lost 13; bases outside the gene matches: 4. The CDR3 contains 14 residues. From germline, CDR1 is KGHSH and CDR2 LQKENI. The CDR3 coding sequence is TGTGCCAGCTCACCACCGGGACTAGCGGGGGCCACGTACTTC. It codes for CASSPPGLAGATYF.

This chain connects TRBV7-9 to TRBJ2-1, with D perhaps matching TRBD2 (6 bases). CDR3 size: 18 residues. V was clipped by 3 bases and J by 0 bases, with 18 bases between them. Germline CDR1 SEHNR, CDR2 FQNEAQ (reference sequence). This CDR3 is CASSLGLIQTSSYNEQFF. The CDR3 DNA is TGTGCCAGCAGCTTGGGACTGATCCAGACGAGCTCCTACAATGAGCAGTTCTTC.

CDR3 nucleotides: TGTGCCAGCAGCCTCGGACAGGGGAGCACTGAAGCTTTCTTT. This codes for CASSLGQGSTEAFF. V is TRBV7-8 and J is TRBJ1-1; 9 bases map to TRBD1. CDR3 length: 14 amino acids. V gave up 5 bases and J gave up 4 bases; unmatched junction bases: 5. The V gene's germline CDR1 is SGHVS and CDR2 FQNEAQ.

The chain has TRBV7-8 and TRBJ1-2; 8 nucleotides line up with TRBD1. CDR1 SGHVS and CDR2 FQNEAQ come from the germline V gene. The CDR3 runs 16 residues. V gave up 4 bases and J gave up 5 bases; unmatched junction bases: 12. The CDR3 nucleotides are TGTGCCAGCAGCTCGGCCGGGACAGGTCGTTGGTATGGCTACACCTTC. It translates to CASSSAGTGRWYGYTF.

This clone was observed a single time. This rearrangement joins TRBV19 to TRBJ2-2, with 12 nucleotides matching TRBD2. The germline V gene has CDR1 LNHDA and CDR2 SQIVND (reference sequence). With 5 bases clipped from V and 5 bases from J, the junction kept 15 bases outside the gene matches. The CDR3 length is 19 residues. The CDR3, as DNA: TGTGCCAGTAGTGCCCTGGATACTAGCGGGGGGCTGATAACCGGGGAGCTGTTTTTT. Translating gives CASSALDTSGGLITGELFF.

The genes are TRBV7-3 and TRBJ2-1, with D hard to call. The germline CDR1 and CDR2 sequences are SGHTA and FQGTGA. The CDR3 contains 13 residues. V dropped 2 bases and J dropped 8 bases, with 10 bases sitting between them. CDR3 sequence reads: CASSLSAGHEQFF. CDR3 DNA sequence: TGTGCCAGCAGCTTATCTGCCGGGCATGAGCAGTTCTTC.

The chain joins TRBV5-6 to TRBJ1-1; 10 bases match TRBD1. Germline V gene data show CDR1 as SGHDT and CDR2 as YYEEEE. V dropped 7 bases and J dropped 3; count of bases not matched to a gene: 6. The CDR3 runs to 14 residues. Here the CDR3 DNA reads TGTGCCAGCCTTAGACAGGGGGCTTACACTGAAGCTTTCTTT. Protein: CASLRQGAYTEAFF.

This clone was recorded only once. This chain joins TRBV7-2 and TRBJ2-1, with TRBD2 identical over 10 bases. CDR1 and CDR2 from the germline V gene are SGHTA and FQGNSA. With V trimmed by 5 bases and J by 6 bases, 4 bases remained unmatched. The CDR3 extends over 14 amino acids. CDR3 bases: TGTGCCAGCAGCCCTCTAGCGGGAGCCAATGAGCAGTTCTTC. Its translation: CASSPLAGANEQFF.

In DNA form, the CDR3 reads TGTGCCAGCAGTTCCGGACTAGCGGGGGGCTTAACAGATACGCAGTATTTT. Residues: CASSSGLAGGLTDTQYF. This chain links TRBV27 with TRBJ2-3; 14 bases agree with TRBD2. V trimming: 4 bases; J trimming: 3 bases; junction bases outside the gene matches: 6. The CDR3 is 17 amino acids. Germline V gives CDR1 MNHEY, CDR2 SMNVEV (reference sequence).

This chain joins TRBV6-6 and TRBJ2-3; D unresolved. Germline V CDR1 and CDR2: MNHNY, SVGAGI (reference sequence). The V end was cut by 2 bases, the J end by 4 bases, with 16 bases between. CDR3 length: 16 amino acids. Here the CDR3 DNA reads TGTGCCAGCAGTTACCGTCTAGGAACAGCGCCAGATACGCAGTATTTT. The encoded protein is CASSYRLGTAPDTQYF.

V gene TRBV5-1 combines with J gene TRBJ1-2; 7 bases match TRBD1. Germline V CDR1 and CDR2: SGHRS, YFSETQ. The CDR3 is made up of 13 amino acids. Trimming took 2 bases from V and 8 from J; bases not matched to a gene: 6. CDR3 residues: CASSLGTVGGYTF. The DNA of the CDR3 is TGCGCCAGCAGCTTAGGGACAGTTGGGGGCTACACCTTC.

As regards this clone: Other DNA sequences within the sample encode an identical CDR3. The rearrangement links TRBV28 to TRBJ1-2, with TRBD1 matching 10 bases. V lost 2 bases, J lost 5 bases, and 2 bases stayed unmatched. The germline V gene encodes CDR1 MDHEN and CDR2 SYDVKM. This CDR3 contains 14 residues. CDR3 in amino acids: CASSLGQGGYGYTF. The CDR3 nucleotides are TGTGCCAGCAGTTTAGGACAGGGGGGGTATGGCTACACCTTC.